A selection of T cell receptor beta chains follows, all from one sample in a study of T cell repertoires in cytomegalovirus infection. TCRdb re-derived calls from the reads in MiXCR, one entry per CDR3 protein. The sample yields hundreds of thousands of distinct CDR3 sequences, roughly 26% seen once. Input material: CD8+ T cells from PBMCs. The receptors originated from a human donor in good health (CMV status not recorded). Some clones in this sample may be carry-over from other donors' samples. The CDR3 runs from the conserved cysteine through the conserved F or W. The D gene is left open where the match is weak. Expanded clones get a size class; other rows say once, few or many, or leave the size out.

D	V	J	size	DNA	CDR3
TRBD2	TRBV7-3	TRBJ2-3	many	TGTGCCAGCAGCTTTAGCGGGGGAACAGATACGCAGTATTTT	CASSFSGGTDTQYF
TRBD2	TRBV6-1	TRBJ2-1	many	TGTGCCAGCAGTTCCATAGCGGGGGGGTACACGAATGAGCAGTTCTTC	CASSSIAGGYTNEQFF
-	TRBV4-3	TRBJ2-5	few	TGCGCCAGCACCCCCCCGGACCACCAGTACTTC	CASTPPDHQYF
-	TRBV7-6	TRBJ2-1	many	TGTGCCAGCAGCGGAGATAGCAATGAGCAGTTCTTC	CASSGDSNEQFF
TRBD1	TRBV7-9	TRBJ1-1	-	TGTGCCAGCAGCAGCCGGGACAGGGTTGCTTTCTTT	CASSSRDRVAFF
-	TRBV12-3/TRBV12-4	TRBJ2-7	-	TGTGCCAGCAGTCACTCCGGGACCACCTACGAGCAGTACTTC	CASSHSGTTYEQYF
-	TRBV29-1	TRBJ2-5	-	TGCAGCGTTGAAGACCTCTTTCCCCGGGGGACCCAGTACTTC	CSVEDLFPRGTQYF
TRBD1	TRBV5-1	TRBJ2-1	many	TGCGCCAGCAGCTTGGGGACAGGGTTGAGGGCCGAACCGGATCGGCAGTTCTTC	CASSLGTGLRAEPDRQFF
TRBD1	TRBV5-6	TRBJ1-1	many	TGTGCCAGCAGCGATCCGGGACAGGGCCTAACTGAAGCTTTCTTT	CASSDPGQGLTEAFF
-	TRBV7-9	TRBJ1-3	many	TGTGCCAGCAGCCTCATGGATACAGGGTTTGGAAACACCATATATTTT	CASSLMDTGFGNTIYF
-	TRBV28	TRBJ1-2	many	TGTGCCAGCAGTTGGGCCCGAGCGAACTATGGCTACACCTTC	CASSWARANYGYTF
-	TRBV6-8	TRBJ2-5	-	TGTGCCAGCAGTTACCCCCGAGGGTGGCCCCGGACCCAGTACTTC	CASSYPRGWPRTQYF
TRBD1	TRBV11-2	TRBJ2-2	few	TGTGCCAGCAGCTCGCCGGGACAGAGCTACACCGGGGAGCTGTTTTTT	CASSSPGQSYTGELFF
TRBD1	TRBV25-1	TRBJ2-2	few	TGTGCCAGCAGTGAATATGACAGGGTGACCGGGGAGCTGTTTTTT	CASSEYDRVTGELFF
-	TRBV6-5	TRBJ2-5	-	TGTGCCAGCAGTTACTCGGGGGATGAGACCCAGTACTTC	CASSYSGDETQYF
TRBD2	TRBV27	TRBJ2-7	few	TGTGCCAGCAGCCGGGGGGAGCTCTACGAGCAGTACTTC	CASSRGELYEQYF
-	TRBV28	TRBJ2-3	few	TGTGCCAGCAGTTTAGGGGGACTGAGCACAGATACGCAGTATTTT	CASSLGGLSTDTQYF
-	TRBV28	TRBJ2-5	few	TGTGCCAGCAGGGTCCTTTCTGACTCCATCATTCAAGAGACCCAGTACTTC	CASRVLSDSIIQETQYF